This TCR beta chain came from a study of cytomegalovirus exposure and HLA in healthy donors. Study-wide results and caveats: Many donors shared some public TCRs, even though most TCR sequences were rare. Relative to the roughly 690-donor mean, N-insertions were reportedly fewer in an Asian-associated ancestry cluster in a later analysis. Later analysis associated a missense DCLRE1C variant with TCR beta V- and J-gene trimming. A few V segments could not be told apart, such as TRBV6-2 and TRBV6-3, and were left out.

The PCR ran on 60 Vbeta and 13 Jbeta primers. Data came from immunoSEQ multiplex PCR; TCRdb stores just in-frame clones and leaves some out. The repertoire holds approximately 120,000 clones, with about 73% as singletons. In germline, CDR1 is SNHLY, CDR2 FYNNEI. This CDR3 comprises 19 residues. V shed 2 bases, J shed 5 bases, and the junction held 18 bases outside the gene matches. In the case of this clone: Its matching antigen is unknown.

The chain has TRBV2 and TRBJ2-1; 7 bases align to TRBD2. The sequencing input was PBMCs. This sequence originates from a middle-aged woman in good health and CMV-seronegative. The CDR3 loop is CASSELDPLAFSFNNEQFF. The DNA for the CDR3 is TGTGCCAGCAGTGAACTTGACCCACTAGCGTTTTCTTTCAACAATGAGCAGTTCTTC.